This is a list of T cell receptor beta chains from one sample in a study of blood T cells in healthy people across ages. TCRdb ran MiXCR on the 5' RACE reads and lists one entry per CDR3 protein. The table shows more than 600,000 distinct CDR3 sequences, with around 25% occurring only once. The sample also formed part of further work on T cells of mothers and their children.

Material for sequencing was blood. The receptor source for this set is a boy younger than 18 in good health. Each CDR3 is given with its conserved first and last residue. A D gene is named only where the DNA matches it firmly. A row's size may be missing; if present it is once, few, many or a size class.

- TRBD1 TRBJ1-1 TRBV5-1 CASVRDRMNTEAFF TGCGCCAGCGTCCGGGACAGGATGAACACTGAAGCTTTCTTT
- TRBD2 TRBJ2-1 TRBV3-1 CASSQKGGLAVYNEQFF TGTGCCAGCAGCCAAAAGGGGGGACTAGCGGTTTACAATGAGCAGTTCTTC
- - TRBJ2-7 TRBV4-2 CASSQDGQTYEQYF TGTGCCAGCAGCCAAGATGGTCAGACCTACGAGCAGTACTTC
- - TRBJ2-3 TRBV29-1 CSVNSQGTQYF TGCAGCGTCAACAGCCAGGGGACGCAGTATTTT
- - TRBJ2-3 TRBV25-1 CASSEYSDTQYF TGTGCCAGCAGTGAATACTCAGATACGCAGTATTTT
few - TRBJ1-1 TRBV5-1 CASSLSSGRGNTEAFF TGCGCCAGCAGCTTGTCCTCTGGACGGGGGAACACTGAAGCTTTCTTT
- - TRBJ2-7 TRBV7-2 CASSLVDLYEQYF TGTGCCAGCAGCTTAGTAGATCTCTACGAGCAGTACTTC
few - TRBJ2-3 TRBV4-2 CASSQDSRVITQDTQYF TGTGCCAGCAGCCAAGATTCCCGAGTAATTACACAAGATACGCAGTATTTT
- - TRBJ2-1 TRBV9 CASSPMTDEQFF TGTGCCAGCAGCCCCATGACGGATGAGCAGTTCTTC
- TRBD2 TRBJ2-5 TRBV3-1 CASSQEGLGQETQYF TGTGCCAGCAGCCAAGAAGGACTAGGCCAAGAGACCCAGTACTTC
- TRBD2 TRBJ2-7 TRBV10-3 CAIRGGSYEQYF TGTGCCATCCGCGGGGGGTCCTACGAGCAGTACTTC
few - TRBJ2-5 TRBV7-9 CASSLLSGNSQETQYF TGTGCCAGCAGCTTATTGAGCGGAAATTCCCAAGAGACCCAGTACTTC
few TRBD2 TRBJ2-5 TRBV27 CASSPIASGDPREFF TGTGCCAGCAGTCCAATCGCTAGCGGGGACCCTCGGGAGTTCTTC
few - TRBJ1-4 TRBV7-9 CASSSRDGNEKLFF TGTGCCAGCAGCTCCCGGGACGGGAATGAAAAACTGTTTTTT
- - TRBJ2-7 TRBV4-1 CASSQFRTSYEQYF TGCGCCAGCAGCCAATTTAGGACCTCCTACGAGCAGTACTTC
- - TRBJ2-2 TRBV11-2 CASSLVGKVGELFF TGTGCCAGCAGCTTAGTCGGGAAAGTCGGGGAGCTGTTTTTT
once TRBD1 TRBJ1-2 TRBV2 CASRAEDRVGLYGYTF TGTGCCAGCAGGGCAGAGGACAGGGTTGGACTATATGGCTACACCTTC
- - TRBJ2-3 TRBV20-1 CSARIYLADTQYF TGCAGTGCTAGAATCTACCTAGCAGATACGCAGTATTTT
few - TRBJ2-5 TRBV11-2 CASSAKSGTQETQYF TGTGCCAGCAGCGCTAAATCCGGGACCCAAGAGACCCAGTACTTC
- TRBD1 TRBJ1-2 TRBV4-1 CASSERTGGVYGYTF TGCGCCAGCAGCGAGAGGACAGGGGGCGTTTATGGCTACACCTTC
few - TRBJ2-1 TRBV27 CASSFNQYNEQFF TGTGCCAGCAGTTTCAACCAGTATAATGAGCAGTTCTTC
- - TRBJ2-3 TRBV7-9 CASSLGALSRRTDTQYF TGTGCCAGCAGCTTAGGTGCCCTATCCCGTCGCACAGATACGCAGTATTTT
- - TRBJ2-1 TRBV6-2/TRBV6-3 CASNLEGSYNEQFF TGTGCCAGCAATCTGGAAGGCTCCTACAATGAGCAGTTCTTC
few - TRBJ2-2 TRBV6-1 CASSPWGWTDTLTGELFF TGTGCCAGCAGTCCATGGGGCTGGACGGATACCCTCACCGGGGAGCTGTTTTTT
- - TRBJ2-7 TRBV11-2 CASSPTFYEQYF TGTGCCAGCAGCCCAACCTTCTACGAGCAGTACTTC
many TRBD2 TRBJ2-7 TRBV7-9 CASSLPGGYEQYF TGTGCCAGCAGTCTCCCGGGGGGCTACGAGCAGTACTTC
few TRBD1 TRBJ2-7 TRBV11-2 CASSLAVRKRDRPSEQYF TGTGCCAGCAGCTTAGCCGTTAGGAAACGGGACAGGCCGTCCGAGCAGTACTTC
- - TRBJ2-2 TRBV9 CASSVPRADANTGELFF TGTGCCAGCAGCGTCCCCCGGGCCGACGCGAACACCGGGGAGCTGTTTTTT
- - TRBJ2-5 TRBV7-3 CASSRNRQETQYF TGTGCCAGCAGTAGGAACAGACAAGAGACCCAGTACTTC
few - TRBJ1-4 TRBV29-1 CSGMTEEKLFF TGCAGCGGGATGACGGAGGAAAAACTGTTTTTT
- - TRBJ2-7 TRBV7-3 CASSLGPQREQYF TGTGCCAGCAGCCTGGGACCTCAGCGGGAGCAGTACTTC
few - TRBJ1-4 TRBV12-3/TRBV12-4 CASNDGAANEKLFF TGTGCCAGCAACGACGGGGCGGCTAATGAAAAACTGTTTTTT
- TRBD1 TRBJ1-5 TRBV20-1 CSATRQGADQPQHF TGCAGTGCTACACGACAGGGGGCAGATCAGCCCCAGCATTTT
- - TRBJ1-2 TRBV28 CASSFWSPYGQTNYGYTF TGTGCCAGCAGTTTTTGGTCCCCGTATGGCCAGACTAACTATGGCTACACCTTC
- - TRBJ2-7 TRBV25-1 CASSSNSAYEQYF TGTGCCAGCAGTTCAAACTCGGCCTACGAGCAGTACTTC
few TRBD2 TRBJ2-5 TRBV6-6 CASSYQGGPQETQYF TGTGCCAGCAGTTACCAGGGAGGGCCCCAAGAGACCCAGTACTTC
- - TRBJ1-1 TRBV20-1 CSARDPGSIIREAFF TGCAGTGCTAGAGATCCAGGGTCCATAATACGTGAAGCTTTCTTT
- TRBD1 TRBJ2-7 TRBV11-1 CASSLAAGTGISYEQYF TGTGCCAGCAGCTTAGCGGCCGGGACAGGGATTTCCTACGAGCAGTACTTC
- - TRBJ2-5 TRBV20-1 CSASFPSVETQYF TGCAGTGCTAGCTTTCCTAGCGTTGAGACCCAGTACTTC
- - TRBJ2-1 TRBV5-6 CASSFKDLLRQFF TGTGCCAGCAGCTTTAAGGATCTATTACGGCAGTTCTTC
- - TRBJ2-4 TRBV7-9 CASSMVASGGRGKNIQYF TGTGCCAGCAGCATGGTGGCATCCGGGGGACGAGGCAAAAACATTCAGTACTTC
once TRBD2 TRBJ2-3 TRBV6-6 CASSYSTLAASTDTQYF TGTGCCAGCAGTTACTCGACACTAGCGGCGAGCACAGATACGCAGTATTTT
few - TRBJ1-6 TRBV20-1 CSARGTGTYNSPLHF TGCAGTGCTCGAGGGACTGGGACCTATAATTCACCCCTCCACTTT